Listed below are T cell receptor beta chains from one sample, sequenced in a study of blood T cells in healthy people across ages. One entry per CDR3 protein results from TCRdb running MiXCR on the 5' RACE reads. The sample shows about a million distinct CDR3 sequences, roughly two fifths of them seen only once. The specimen sequenced was blood. These receptor sequences come from a man aged 18 to 30 in good health. The CDR3 runs from the conserved cysteine through the conserved F or W. The D gene is left open where the match is weak. Some rows have no size entry. The others give once, few or many, or a class for an expanded clone.

v_gene,abundance,j_gene,d_gene,CDR3aa,CDR3nt
TRBV28,NA,TRBJ1-2,NA,CASSLYGGNGYGYTF,TGTGCCAGCAGTTTATACGGGGGGAATGGCTATGGCTACACCTTC
TRBV27,few,TRBJ1-4,TRBD1,CASRLSQGATNEKLFF,TGTGCCAGCAGGCTCTCCCAGGGGGCAACTAATGAAAAACTGTTTTTT
TRBV6-4,NA,TRBJ2-5,TRBD2,CASSAPTSGAYQETQYF,TGTGCCAGCAGTGCCCCTACTAGCGGGGCCTACCAAGAGACCCAGTACTTC
TRBV27,once,TRBJ2-7,TRBD2,CASRLAPGLVYF,TGTGCCAGCAGATTGGCGCCGGGACTAGTGTACTTC
TRBV12-3/TRBV12-4,few,TRBJ1-2,NA,CASTRGGSLFYGYTF,TGTGCCAGCACCCGGGGTGGCAGCTTGTTCTATGGCTACACCTTC
TRBV3-1,NA,TRBJ1-4,TRBD1,CASSLLEDRGEKLFF,TGTGCCAGCAGCCTGCTAGAGGACAGGGGTGAAAAACTGTTTTTT
TRBV12-3/TRBV12-4,NA,TRBJ2-3,NA,CASTPTGSTDAQYF,TGTGCCAGCACCCCGACGGGGAGCACAGATGCGCAGTATTTT
TRBV29-1,few,TRBJ2-3,NA,CSVARTDTQYF,TGCAGCGTTGCGAGGACAGATACGCAGTATTTT
TRBV5-1,few,TRBJ2-7,TRBD1,CASSASPTGRFNEQYF,TGCGCCAGCAGCGCAAGCCCGACAGGGCGCTTCAACGAGCAGTACTTC
TRBV7-2,few,TRBJ1-4,NA,CASSLTYRSYEKLFF,TGTGCCAGCAGCCTGACTTACAGGTCGTACGAAAAACTGTTTTTT
TRBV10-3,NA,TRBJ2-3,NA,CATGGALSDTQYF,TGTGCCACCGGGGGCGCCCTGTCAGATACGCAGTATTTT
TRBV5-1,NA,TRBJ2-7,TRBD2,CASSLGPSGYNEQYF,TGCGCCAGCAGCTTGGGGCCTAGCGGGTACAATGAGCAGTACTTC
TRBV25-1,NA,TRBJ1-3,NA,CASRRGEGNTIYF,TGTGCCAGCAGGCGGGGGGAAGGAAACACCATATATTTT
TRBV3-1,NA,TRBJ2-1,NA,CASSQGRGEQFF,TGTGCCAGCAGCCAAGGGAGAGGTGAGCAGTTCTTC
TRBV20-1,NA,TRBJ2-7,TRBD1,CSADDRGFSREQYF,TGCAGTGCTGATGACAGGGGCTTCAGTCGCGAGCAGTACTTC
TRBV7-2,NA,TRBJ2-1,NA,CASSLSRGQGNEQFF,TGTGCCAGCAGCTTATCCCGGGGCCAAGGGAATGAGCAGTTCTTC
TRBV25-1,NA,TRBJ1-2,NA,CASRAGPGYGYIF,TGTGCCAGCAGGGCAGGGCCGGGCTATGGCTACATCTTC
TRBV20-1,few,TRBJ1-2,NA,CSARTPYSHGYTF,TGCAGTGCTAGAACCCCTTACAGCCATGGCTACACCTTC
TRBV2,NA,TRBJ1-1,TRBD1,CASSAEGQGAPEAFF,TGTGCCAGCAGTGCAGAGGGACAGGGGGCACCTGAAGCTTTCTTT
TRBV11-2,NA,TRBJ1-2,TRBD1,CASSFNPGQGGWGYTF,TGTGCCAGCAGCTTCAACCCGGGACAGGGTGGTTGGGGCTACACCTTC
TRBV4-2,few,TRBJ1-4,NA,CASSQEGQPNEKLFF,TGTGCCAGCAGCCAAGAGGGGCAGCCTAATGAAAAACTGTTTTTT
TRBV25-1,NA,TRBJ1-6,NA,CASSVGGVIYNSPLHF,TGTGCCAGCAGTGTCGGGGGGGTTATCTATAATTCACCCCTCCACTTT
TRBV6-6,NA,TRBJ2-1,NA,CASRHPTGSPPHNEQFF,TGTGCCAGCAGGCATCCCACAGGGTCCCCTCCCCACAATGAGCAGTTCTTC
TRBV3-1,NA,TRBJ1-2,NA,CASSQGGRDGYTF,TGTGCCAGCAGCCAGGGGGGTAGGGATGGCTACACCTTC
TRBV6-6,NA,TRBJ1-1,NA,CASGWKMNTEAFF,TGTGCCAGCGGTTGGAAGATGAACACTGAAGCTTTCTTT
TRBV12-5,few,TRBJ1-2,NA,CASGLSQNSNYGYTF,TGTGCTAGTGGTTTGTCGCAGAATTCTAACTATGGCTACACCTTC
TRBV11-2,NA,TRBJ2-3,NA,CASSQAGVKDTQYF,TGTGCCAGCAGCCAAGCAGGGGTTAAAGATACGCAGTATTTT
TRBV6-2/TRBV6-3,NA,TRBJ2-7,NA,CASHSEAENYEQYF,TGTGCCAGCCACTCCGAGGCAGAAAACTACGAGCAGTACTTC
TRBV20-1,NA,TRBJ2-5,TRBD1,CSAHNRGRETQYF,TGCAGTGCTCATAACAGGGGGCGAGAGACCCAGTACTTC
TRBV14,few,TRBJ2-5,TRBD2,CASSHLAGEETQYF,TGTGCCAGCAGCCATCTAGCGGGGGAAGAGACCCAGTACTTC
TRBV7-3,NA,TRBJ2-3,NA,CASSFVQGDTQYF,TGTGCCAGCAGCTTCGTCCAGGGGGATACGCAGTATTTT
TRBV11-2,NA,TRBJ1-4,NA,CASSFFRGEKLFF,TGTGCCAGCAGCTTTTTCAGGGGAGAAAAACTGTTTTTT
TRBV15,NA,TRBJ2-7,NA,CATSRLAGQIYEQYF,TGTGCCACCAGCAGACTGGCGGGACAGATCTACGAGCAGTACTTC
TRBV12-3/TRBV12-4,NA,TRBJ2-3,NA,CASSPWGLDADTQYF,TGTGCCAGCAGCCCGTGGGGGTTGGACGCAGATACGCAGTATTTT
TRBV20-1,few,TRBJ2-1,TRBD2,CSAEPGGAVNEQFF,TGCAGTGCTGAGCCCGGGGGGGCCGTCAATGAGCAGTTCTTC
TRBV6-4,few,TRBJ2-5,TRBD2,CASSDEPLAGGFGEQYF,TGTGCCAGCAGTGACGAGCCCCTAGCGGGGGGGTTCGGTGAGCAGTACTTC
TRBV6-5,NA,TRBJ2-5,NA,CASSYGGQQETQYF,TGTGCCAGCAGTTATGGTGGACAGCAAGAGACCCAGTACTTC
TRBV12-3/TRBV12-4,many,TRBJ1-2,TRBD1,CASSPSGQGNYGYTF,TGTGCCAGCAGTCCTAGCGGACAGGGGAACTATGGCTACACCTTC
TRBV7-9,NA,TRBJ2-2,NA,CASSKLAYTGELFF,TGTGCCAGCAGCAAACTGGCGTACACCGGGGAGCTGTTTTTT
TRBV6-5,few,TRBJ2-1,TRBD2,CASSYQFTGTSGDNEQFF,TGTGCCAGCAGTTACCAATTTACCGGGACTAGCGGGGATAATGAGCAGTTCTTC
TRBV7-9,NA,TRBJ1-4,NA,CASSSGIQRVATNEKLFF,TGTGCCAGCAGCTCCGGGATCCAAAGGGTTGCAACTAATGAAAAACTGTTTTTT
TRBV12-3/TRBV12-4,NA,TRBJ2-7,NA,CASSPSGRTNYNEQYF,TGTGCCAGCAGTCCCTCCGGGAGAACCAACTACAATGAGCAGTACTTC
TRBV5-5,few,TRBJ2-5,TRBD1,CASSLEGTGEETQYF,TGTGCCAGCAGCTTGGAAGGGACAGGAGAAGAGACCCAGTACTTC
TRBV4-3,NA,TRBJ1-6,NA,CASSQVGGRGNSPLHF,TGCGCCAGCAGCCAAGTAGGAGGGAGAGGCAATTCACCCCTCCACTTT
TRBV4-1,NA,TRBJ2-1,NA,CASSQEGYSYNEQFF,TGCGCCAGCAGCCAAGAGGGGTACTCCTACAATGAGCAGTTCTTC
TRBV6-4,NA,TRBJ1-6,TRBD1,CASTDRAGNSPLHF,TGTGCCAGCACCGACAGGGCAGGGAATTCACCCCTCCACTTT